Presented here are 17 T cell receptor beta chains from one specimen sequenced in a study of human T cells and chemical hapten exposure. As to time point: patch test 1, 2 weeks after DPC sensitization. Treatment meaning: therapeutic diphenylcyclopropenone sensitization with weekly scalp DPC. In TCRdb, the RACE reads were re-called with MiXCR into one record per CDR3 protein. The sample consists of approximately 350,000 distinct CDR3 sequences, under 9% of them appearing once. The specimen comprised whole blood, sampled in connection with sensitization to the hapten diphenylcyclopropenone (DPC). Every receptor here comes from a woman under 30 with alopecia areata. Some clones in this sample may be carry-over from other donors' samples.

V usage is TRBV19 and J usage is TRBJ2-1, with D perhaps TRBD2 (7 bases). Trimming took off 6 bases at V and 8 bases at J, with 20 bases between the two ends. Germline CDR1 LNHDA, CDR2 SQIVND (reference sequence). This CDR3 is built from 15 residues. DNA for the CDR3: TGTGCCAGTAGCACCCTTGGGGGGGGCCTCTATGAGCAGTTCTTC. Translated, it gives CASSTLGGGLYEQFF.

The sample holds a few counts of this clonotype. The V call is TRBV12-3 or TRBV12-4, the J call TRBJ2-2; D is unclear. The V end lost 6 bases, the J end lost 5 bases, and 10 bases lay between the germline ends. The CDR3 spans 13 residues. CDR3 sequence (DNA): TGTGCCAGCAGCCTTCCCAGAACCGGGGAGCTGTTTTTT. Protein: CASSLPRTGELFF.

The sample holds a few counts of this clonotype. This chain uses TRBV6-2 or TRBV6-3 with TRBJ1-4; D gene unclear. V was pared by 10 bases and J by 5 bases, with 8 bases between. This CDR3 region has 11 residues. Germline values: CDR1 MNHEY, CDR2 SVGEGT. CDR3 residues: CATRLNEKLFF. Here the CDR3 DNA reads TGTGCCACCCGGTTGAATGAAAAACTGTTTTTT.

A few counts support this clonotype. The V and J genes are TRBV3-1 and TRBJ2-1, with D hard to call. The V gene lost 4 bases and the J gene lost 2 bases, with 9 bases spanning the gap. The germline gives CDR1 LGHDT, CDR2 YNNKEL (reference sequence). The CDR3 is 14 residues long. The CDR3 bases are TGTGCCAGCAGCCCCCTTTCCCCCTACAATGAGCAGTTCTTC. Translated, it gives CASSPLSPYNEQFF.

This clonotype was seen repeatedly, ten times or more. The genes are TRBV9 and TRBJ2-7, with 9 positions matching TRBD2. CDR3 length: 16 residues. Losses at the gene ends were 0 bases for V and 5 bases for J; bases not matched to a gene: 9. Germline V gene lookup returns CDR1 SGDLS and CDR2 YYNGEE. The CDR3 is CASSVATRGGLNEQYF. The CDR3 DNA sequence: TGTGCCAGCAGCGTAGCTACGCGGGGGGGCCTCAACGAGCAGTACTTC.

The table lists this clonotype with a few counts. DNA of the CDR3: TGTGCCAGCAGCAGACAGGGATTCTACACCTTC. Amino acid sequence: CASSRQGFYTF. The V and J genes are TRBV6-5 and TRBJ1-2; 7 positions match TRBD1. V trimming: 6 bases; J trimming: 10 bases; junction bases outside the gene matches: 5. This CDR3 has 11 amino acids. Germline values: CDR1 MNHEY, CDR2 SVGAGI.

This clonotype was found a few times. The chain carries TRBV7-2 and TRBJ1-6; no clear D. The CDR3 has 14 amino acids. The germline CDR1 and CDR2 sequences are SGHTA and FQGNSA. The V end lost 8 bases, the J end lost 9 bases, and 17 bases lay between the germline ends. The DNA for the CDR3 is TGTGCCAGCCGAACACCCGGGGAGGGTTCACCCCTCCACTTT. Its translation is CASRTPGEGSPLHF.

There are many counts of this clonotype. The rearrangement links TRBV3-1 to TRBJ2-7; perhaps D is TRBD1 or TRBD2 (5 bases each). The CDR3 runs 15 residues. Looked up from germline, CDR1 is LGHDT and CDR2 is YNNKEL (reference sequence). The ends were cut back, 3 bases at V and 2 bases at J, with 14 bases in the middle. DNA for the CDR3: TGTGCCAGCAGCCATAGCCGGGACCCTACCTACGAGCAGTACTTC. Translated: CASSHSRDPTYEQYF.

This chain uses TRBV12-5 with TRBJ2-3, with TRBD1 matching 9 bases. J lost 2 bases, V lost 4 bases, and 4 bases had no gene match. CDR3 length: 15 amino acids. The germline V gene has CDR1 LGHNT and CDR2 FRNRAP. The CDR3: CASGYGTGYTDTQYF. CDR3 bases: TGTGCTAGTGGTTACGGGACAGGGTACACAGATACGCAGTATTTT.

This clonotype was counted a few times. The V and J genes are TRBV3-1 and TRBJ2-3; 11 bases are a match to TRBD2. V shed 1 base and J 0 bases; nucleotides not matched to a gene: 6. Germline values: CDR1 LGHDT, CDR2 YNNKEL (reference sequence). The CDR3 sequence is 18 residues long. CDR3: CASSQGASGGLSTDTQYF. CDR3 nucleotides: TGTGCCAGCAGCCAAGGGGCTAGCGGGGGGCTGAGCACAGATACGCAGTATTTT.

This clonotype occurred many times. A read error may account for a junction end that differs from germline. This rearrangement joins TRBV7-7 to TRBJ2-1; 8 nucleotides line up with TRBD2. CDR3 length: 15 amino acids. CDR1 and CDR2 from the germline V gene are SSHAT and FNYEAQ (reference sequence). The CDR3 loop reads CASSLSGATYNEQFF. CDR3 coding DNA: TGTGCTAGCAGCCTTAGCGGGGCAACCTACAATGAGCAGTTCTTC.

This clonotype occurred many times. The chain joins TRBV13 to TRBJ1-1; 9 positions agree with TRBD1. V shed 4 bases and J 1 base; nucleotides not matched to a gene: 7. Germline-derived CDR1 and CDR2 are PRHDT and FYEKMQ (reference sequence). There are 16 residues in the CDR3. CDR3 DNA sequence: TGTGCCAGCAGCTCCGGACAGGGGAGGCGGAACACTGAAGCTTTCTTT. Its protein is CASSSGQGRRNTEAFF.

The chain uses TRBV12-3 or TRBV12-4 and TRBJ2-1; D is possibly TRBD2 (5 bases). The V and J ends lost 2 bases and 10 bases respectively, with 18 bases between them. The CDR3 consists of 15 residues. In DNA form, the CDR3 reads TGTGCCAGCAGTTTACTCGGCACGTCCGGGGAAGAGCAGTTCTTC. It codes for CASSLLGTSGEEQFF.

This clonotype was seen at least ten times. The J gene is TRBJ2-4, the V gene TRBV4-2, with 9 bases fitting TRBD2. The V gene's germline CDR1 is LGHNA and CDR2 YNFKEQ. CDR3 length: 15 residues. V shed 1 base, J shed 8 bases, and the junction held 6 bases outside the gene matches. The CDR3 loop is CASSQAAGGQDIQYF. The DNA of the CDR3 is TGTGCCAGCAGCCAAGCTGCGGGGGGGCAGGACATTCAGTACTTC.

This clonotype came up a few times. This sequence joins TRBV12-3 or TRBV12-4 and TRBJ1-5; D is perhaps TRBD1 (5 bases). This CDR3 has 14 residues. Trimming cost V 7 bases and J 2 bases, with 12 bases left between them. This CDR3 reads CASNPTGGNQPQHF. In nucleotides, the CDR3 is TGTGCCAGCAACCCAACAGGTGGCAATCAGCCCCAGCATTTT.

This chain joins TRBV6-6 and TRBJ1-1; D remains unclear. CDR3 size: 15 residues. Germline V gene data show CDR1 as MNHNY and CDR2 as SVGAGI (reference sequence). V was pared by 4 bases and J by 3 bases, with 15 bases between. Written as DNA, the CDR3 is TGTGCCAGCAGTTTTAGGGCCGGATTCGACACTGAAGCTTTCTTT. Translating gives CASSFRAGFDTEAFF.

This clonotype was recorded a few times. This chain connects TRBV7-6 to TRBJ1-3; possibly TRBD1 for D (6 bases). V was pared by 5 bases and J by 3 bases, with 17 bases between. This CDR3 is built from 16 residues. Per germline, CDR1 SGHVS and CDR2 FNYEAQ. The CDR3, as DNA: TGTGCCAGCAGCCTAACGACAGGAGGGAATGGAAACACCATATATTTT. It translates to CASSLTTGGNGNTIYF.